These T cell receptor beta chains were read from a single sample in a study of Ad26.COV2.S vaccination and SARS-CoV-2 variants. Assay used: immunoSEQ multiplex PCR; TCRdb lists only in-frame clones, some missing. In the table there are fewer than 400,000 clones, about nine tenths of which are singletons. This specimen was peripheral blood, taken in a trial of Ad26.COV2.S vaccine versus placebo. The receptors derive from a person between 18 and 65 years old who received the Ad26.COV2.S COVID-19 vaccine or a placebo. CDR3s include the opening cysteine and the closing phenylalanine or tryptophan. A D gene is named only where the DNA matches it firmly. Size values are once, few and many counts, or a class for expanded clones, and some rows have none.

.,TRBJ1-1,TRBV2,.,CASSESHMATEAFF,TGTGCCAGCAGTGAATCCCATATGGCCACTGAAGCTTTCTTT
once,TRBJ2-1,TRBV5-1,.,CASSLDGVTYNEQFF,TGCGCCAGCAGCTTGGATGGCGTAACCTACAATGAGCAGTTCTTC
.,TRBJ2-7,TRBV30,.,CAWSSGRSYEQYF,TGTGCCTGGAGTTCCGGGAGATCCTACGAGCAGTACTTC
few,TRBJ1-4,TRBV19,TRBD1,CASSSDRAGEKLFF,TGTGCCAGTAGTTCGGACAGGGCAGGAGAAAAACTGTTTTTT
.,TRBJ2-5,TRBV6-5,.,CASTGEGEETQYF,TGTGCCAGCACCGGGGAGGGGGAAGAGACCCAGTACTTC
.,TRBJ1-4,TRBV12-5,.,CASGPTPGGEKLFF,TGTGCTAGTGGTCCAACACCAGGCGGCGAAAAACTGTTTTTT
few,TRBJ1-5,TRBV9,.,CASSPAPNQPQHF,TGTGCCAGCAGCCCCGCCCCAAATCAGCCCCAGCATTTT
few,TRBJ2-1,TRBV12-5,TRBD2,CASGLRLAGSYNEQFF,TGTGCTAGTGGTTTGAGACTAGCTGGGTCCTACAATGAGCAGTTCTTC
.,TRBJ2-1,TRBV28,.,CASKGFYEQFF,TGTGCCAGCAAGGGATTTTATGAGCAGTTCTTC
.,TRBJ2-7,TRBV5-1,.,CASSLLSVNAYEQYF,TGCGCCAGCAGCTTGCTGTCTGTAAATGCCTACGAGCAGTACTTC
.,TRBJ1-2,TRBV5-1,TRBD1,CASRWTGGEEDTF,TGCGCCAGCAGGTGGACAGGGGGTGAGGAGGACACCTTC
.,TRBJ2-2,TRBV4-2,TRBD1,CASSQSTPFRGRLGAPNTGELFF,TGTGCCAGCAGCCAATCAACGCCTTTCAGGGGGCGCTTAGGGGCTCCGAACACCGGGGAGCTGTTTTTT
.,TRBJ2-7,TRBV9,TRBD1,CASSAGTGWDEQYF,TGTGCCAGCAGCGCCGGGACAGGGTGGGACGAGCAGTACTTC
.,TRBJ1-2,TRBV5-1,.,CASSLDLPGWDGYTF,TGCGCCAGCAGCTTGGATCTACCGGGGTGGGATGGCTACACCTTC
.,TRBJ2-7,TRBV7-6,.,CASSLEVRDTYEQYF,TGTGCCAGCAGCTTAGAAGTGCGGGACACATACGAGCAGTACTTC
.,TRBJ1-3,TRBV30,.,CACDTNRGNTIYF,TGTGCCTGCGACACGAATAGAGGAAACACCATATATTTT
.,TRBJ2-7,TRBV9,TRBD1,CASSVDQGDEQYF,TGTGCCAGCAGCGTGGACCAGGGGGACGAGCAGTACTTC
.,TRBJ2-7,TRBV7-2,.,CASSLEPGDSYEQYF,TGTGCCAGCAGCTTAGAACCAGGGGACTCCTACGAGCAGTACTTC
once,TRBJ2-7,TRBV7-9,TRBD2,CASSSSGLAGGQGNEQYF,TGTGCCAGCAGCTCCTCCGGACTAGCGGGAGGCCAAGGGAACGAGCAGTACTTC
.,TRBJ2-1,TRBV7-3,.,CASSLVPRIGDYNEQFF,TGTGCCAGCAGCTTAGTCCCTAGGATTGGGGATTACAATGAGCAGTTCTTC
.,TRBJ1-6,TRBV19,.,CASKKGTNSPLHF,TGTGCCAGTAAAAAGGGGACAAATTCACCCCTCCACTTT
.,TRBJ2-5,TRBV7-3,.,CASSLTSSQETQYF,TGTGCCAGCAGCCTTACGTCTAGCCAAGAGACCCAGTACTTC
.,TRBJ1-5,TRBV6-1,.,CASSESRNQGRNQPQHF,TGTGCCAGCAGTGAAAGCCGGAATCAGGGGAGAAATCAGCCCCAGCATTTT
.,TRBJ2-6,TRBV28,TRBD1,CASSWDSVRSGANVLTF,TGTGCCAGCAGTTGGGACAGTGTTCGCTCTGGGGCCAACGTCCTGACTTTC
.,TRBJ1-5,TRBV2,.,CASRRYLNSNQPQHF,TGTGCCAGCAGGCGTTATCTAAATAGCAATCAGCCCCAGCATTTT
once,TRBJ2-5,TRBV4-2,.,CASSQDRRGRKTQYF,TGTGCCAGCAGCCAAGATCGCCGGGGCCGAAAGACCCAGTACTTC
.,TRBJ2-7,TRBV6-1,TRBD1,CASSEDAGGADEQYF,TGTGCCAGCAGTGAAGATGCAGGGGGCGCGGACGAGCAGTACTTC
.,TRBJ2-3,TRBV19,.,CASSIRGRGTDTQYF,TGTGCCAGTAGTATACGGGGGAGAGGCACAGATACGCAGTATTTT
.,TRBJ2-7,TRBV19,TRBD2,CASSAYGLAGDYEQYF,TGTGCCAGTAGTGCCTACGGACTAGCGGGGGACTACGAGCAGTACTTC
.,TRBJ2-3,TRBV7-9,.,CASSVGVDTQYF,TGTGCCAGCAGCGTCGGTGTGGATACGCAGTATTTT